These 24 T cell receptor beta chains originate from one sample sequenced in a study of blood T cell repertoires in COVID-19. Some clones are missing from TCRdb's copy, which holds only in-frame ones; the method was immunoSEQ multiplex PCR. The table has about 300,000 clones, roughly 89% seen once. Specimen: PBMCs or T cells enriched from blood (not recorded which). The origin of the receptors is a woman in her fifties or sixties who had been exposed to COVID-19.

In its sample, this clone was seen a few times. CDR3 sequence: CASSLTQGPNSPLHF. The CDR3 bases are TGTGCCAGCAGCCTGACACAGGGACCGAATTCACCCCTCCACTTT. This chain uses TRBV7-2 with TRBJ1-6; tentative D call: TRBD1 (6 bases). The V and J ends lost 5 bases and 7 bases respectively, with 15 bases between them. CDR1 and CDR2 from the germline V gene are SGHTA and FQGNSA. The length of the CDR3 is 15 residues.

This sequence joins TRBV29-1 and TRBJ2-2; possibly TRBD2 for D (7 bases). V shed 7 bases and J shed 4 bases, with 13 bases lying between them. CDR3 length equals 13 residues. Germline V lookup: CDR1 SQVTM, CDR2 ANQGSEA. The CDR3, as DNA: TGCAGCGCCCGGGGGGCCCCCACCGGGGAGCTGTTTTTT. Amino acid sequence: CSARGAPTGELFF.

This clone has more than one count but fewer than ten. This chain connects TRBV6-1 to TRBJ1-5, with 8 bases that match TRBD1. CDR3 length: 16 amino acids. The V gene's germline CDR1 is MNHNS and CDR2 SASEGT. Trimming at V came to 3 bases and at J to 3 bases, leaving 7 bases not matched to a gene. In nucleotides, the CDR3 is TGTGCCAGCAGTGACCGGACAGGGAATAACAATCAGCCCCAGCATTTT. Translating it yields CASSDRTGNNNQPQHF.

The chain carries TRBV6-1 and TRBJ2-7; the D gene is possibly TRBD1 (6 bases). In germline, CDR1 is MNHNS, CDR2 SASEGT. V lost 3 bases to trimming and J lost 0 bases, with 9 bases between them. CDR3 length: 14 amino acids. This CDR3 is CASSDVQGSYEQYF. In DNA form, the CDR3 reads TGTGCCAGCAGTGATGTACAGGGCTCCTACGAGCAGTACTTC.

Points on this clone: Relative to the germline gene, one junction end is altered; a read error may explain this. This chain links TRBV7-7 with TRBJ2-5, with 7 bases aligning to TRBD2. Germline CDR1 is SSHAT and CDR2 is FNYEAQ (reference sequence). The CDR3 has 17 residues. The CDR3 DNA sequence: TGTGCTAGCAGCGACCACCCCCCGGGTTCTAGCGGAGAGACCCAGTACTTC. This encodes CASSDHPPGSSGETQYF.

The gene calls are TRBV29-1 and TRBJ1-2; 8 bases align to TRBD1. The CDR3 is 14 amino acids. Germline CDR1 reads SQVTM; CDR2 reads ANQGSEA. The V and J ends lost 4 bases and 2 bases, in that order; junction bases with no gene match: 6. CDR3 sequence reads: CSVVLDRENYGYTF. Written as DNA, the CDR3 is TGCAGCGTTGTCCTGGACAGGGAGAACTATGGCTACACCTTC.

The chain joins TRBV6-5 to TRBJ1-2; D is perhaps TRBD1 (5 bases). This CDR3 contains 16 residues. V shed 0 bases and J shed 5 bases, with 16 bases lying between them. Germline V lookup: CDR1 MNHEY, CDR2 SVGAGI. The CDR3 DNA follows: TGTGCCAGCAGTTACTCGACAGCCTATTCTTTTTATGGCTACACCTTC. Encoded protein: CASSYSTAYSFYGYTF.

The J gene is TRBJ2-7, the V gene TRBV7-2; 10 nucleotides agree with TRBD2. Germline V gives CDR1 SGHTA, CDR2 FQGNSA. This CDR3 has 16 residues. V lost 1 base to trimming and J lost 4 bases; unmatched junction nucleotides: 7. The CDR3 reads CASSLESTSGVYEQYF. The CDR3 DNA reads as TGTGCCAGCAGCTTAGAGTCCACTAGCGGGGTTTACGAGCAGTACTTC.

Regarding this clone: At the DNA level, this CDR3 is encoded by other sequences in the same sample as well. This chain links TRBV3-1 (or the pseudogene TRBV3-2) with TRBJ1-5; D remains ambiguous. This CDR3 region has 12 residues. Germline values: CDR1 LGHDT, CDR2 YNNKEL (reference sequence). V lost 4 bases and J 3 bases, leaving 4 bases between the germline ends. CDR3: CASSLNNQPQHF. The DNA for the CDR3 is TGTGCCAGCAGCCTTAACAATCAGCCCCAGCATTTT.

The genes are TRBV10-3 and TRBJ1-1, with D uncertain. The CDR3 is 13 amino acids. Germline V lookup: CDR1 ENHRY, CDR2 SYGVKD. Trimming removed 7 bases from V and 3 bases from J, with 12 bases in between. CDR3 sequence reads: CAIKAGHDTEAFF. Written as DNA, the CDR3 is TGTGCCATCAAGGCAGGCCACGACACTGAAGCTTTCTTT.

This chain connects TRBV28 to TRBJ1-3; TRBD1 matches at 7 bases. The CDR3 has 16 residues. Germline V gene sequence: CDR1 MDHEN, CDR2 SYDVKM. The J segment lost 0 bases and the V segment lost 6 bases, leaving 8 bases of the junction unmatched. The CDR3 spells CASSPPGTVSGNTIYF. In nucleotides, the CDR3 is TGTGCCAGCAGCCCTCCCGGGACAGTCTCTGGAAACACCATATATTTT.

The rearrangement links TRBV28 to TRBJ1-2; the D is unclear. The CDR3 consists of 12 residues. V shed 3 bases and J shed 7 bases, with 9 bases lying between them. Germline V gene lookup returns CDR1 MDHEN and CDR2 SYDVKM. DNA of the CDR3: TGTGCCAGCAGTTTGAAAGGGAGTGGCTACACCTTC. Translation: CASSLKGSGYTF.

The chain joins TRBV29-1 to TRBJ1-1, with a tentative D call TRBD1 (6 bases). The CDR3 length is 13 residues. Trimming pared 0 bases from V and 5 bases from J, leaving 10 bases between. In germline, CDR1 is SQVTM, CDR2 ANQGSEA. In DNA, the CDR3 is TGCAGCGTTGAAGATCTACAGGGTACTGAAGCTTTCTTT. As protein: CSVEDLQGTEAFF.

The CDR3 sequence: CASSPTSSGSTQYF. As DNA, the CDR3 is TGTGCCAGCAGTCCGACTAGTTCGGGTTCCACGCAGTATTTT. The chain uses TRBV28 and TRBJ2-3, with D maybe TRBD2 (6 bases). V was shortened by 5 bases and J by 9 bases, with 18 bases between the two germline ends. CDR3 size: 14 residues. CDR1 and CDR2 (germline): MDHEN, SYDVKM.

The chain has TRBV5-1 and TRBJ2-5, with D tentatively TRBD2 (7 bases). The germline V gene encodes CDR1 SGHRS and CDR2 YFSETQ. The germline V and J ends were trimmed by 4 bases and 5 bases, with 18 bases remaining between them. The CDR3 runs 15 residues. The CDR3 is CASSPGSGGGETQYF. CDR3 nucleotide sequence: TGCGCCAGCAGCCCGGGCTCGGGGGGCGGGGAGACCCAGTACTTC.

CDR3 residues: CASSTQRDQPQHF. The CDR3 DNA sequence: TGTGCCAGCAGCACGCAACGGGATCAGCCCCAGCATTTT. This chain joins TRBV7-9 and TRBJ1-5, with D uncertain. Per germline, CDR1 SEHNR and CDR2 FQNEAQ (reference sequence). The CDR3 sequence is 13 residues long. The V and J ends lost 5 bases and 5 bases respectively, with 10 bases between them.

The V and J genes are TRBV14 and TRBJ1-2; weak D call: TRBD1 (5 bases). The CDR3 loop spans 16 amino acids. V was pared by 2 bases and J by 8 bases, with 21 bases between. The germline gives CDR1 SGHDN, CDR2 FVKESK. In DNA form, the CDR3 reads TGTGCCAGCAGCCAAAGACGCCAGGGTGGACGGAAGGGCTACACCTTC. Protein sequence: CASSQRRQGGRKGYTF.

This chain joins TRBV2 and TRBJ1-4; D is undetermined. CDR1 and CDR2 from the germline V gene are SNHLY and FYNNEI. V dropped 4 bases and J dropped 10 bases, with 7 bases sitting between them. This CDR3 spans 11 amino acids. The CDR3, as DNA: TGTGCCAGCAGTGGGTCAGGAAAACTGTTTTTT. Translating gives CASSGSGKLFF.

With regard to this clone: At the DNA level, this CDR3 is encoded by other sequences in the same sample as well. The J gene is TRBJ2-5, the V gene TRBV5-1; a weak D match, TRBD2 (5 bases). V shed 4 bases and J shed 1 base, with 11 bases lying between them. Per germline, CDR1 SGHRS and CDR2 YFSETQ. The CDR3 runs to 14 residues. The CDR3 nucleotides read TGCGCCAGCAGCCTCCCGGGGAGCCAAGAGACCCAGTACTTC. Encoded protein: CASSLPGSQETQYF.

This clone was recorded once. This chain links TRBV27 with TRBJ2-1; 12 bases match TRBD2. This CDR3 is 17 amino acids long. With V trimmed by 7 bases and J by 4 bases, 11 bases remained unmatched. CDR1 MNHEY and CDR2 SMNVEV come from the germline V gene (reference sequence). This CDR3 is CASTGLAGTGIYNEQFF. DNA of the CDR3: TGTGCCAGCACTGGACTAGCGGGGACGGGAATTTACAATGAGCAGTTCTTC.

The chain employs TRBV2 and TRBJ1-2, with a weak D call TRBD1 (6 bases). Trimming pared 2 bases from V and 8 bases from J, leaving 18 bases between. This CDR3 has 15 amino acids. The V gene's germline CDR1 is SNHLY and CDR2 FYNNEI. Here the CDR3 reads CASSEIPGQGKGYTF. The CDR3 nucleotides read TGTGCCAGCAGTGAAATTCCGGGACAAGGAAAGGGCTACACCTTC.

The DNA of the CDR3 is TGTGCCAGCAGGAAGAATTTTGCAAGGCGCCCAAGCACCCCTAGGTATGGCTACACCTTC. Encoded protein: CASRKNFARRPSTPRYGYTF. This chain uses TRBV21-1 with TRBJ1-2. TRBV21-1 is a recognized pseudogene. CDR3 length: 20 residues.

About this clone itself: This CDR3 fails to terminate in the conserved phenylalanine or tryptophan, so it likely reflects a read error. The limits of the CDR3 on the DNA are not certain, so only TCRdb's listed CDR3 is given. This chain joins TRBV19 and TRBJ1-1. Germline CDR1 and CDR2: LNHDA and SQIVND (reference sequence). The length of the CDR3 is 13 amino acids, counting both ends. The CDR3 sequence is CASSSPPYEEELR.

The rearrangement links TRBV19 to TRBJ2-2; D remains ambiguous. The V and J ends lost 5 bases and 1 base respectively, with 11 bases between them. The CDR3 spans 15 residues. CDR1 is LNHDA, CDR2 SQIVND, per germline (reference sequence). For the CDR3, the DNA is TGTGCCAGTAGTGATATCGAGTTGAACACCGGGGAGCTGTTTTTT. Translating it yields CASSDIELNTGELFF.